The T cell receptor (beta chain) under discussion was sequenced for a study of Ad26.COV2.S vaccination and SARS-CoV-2 variants. From germline, CDR1 is SGHAT and CDR2 FQNNGV. Trimming at V came to 5 bases and at J to 5 bases, leaving 6 bases not matched to a gene. CDR3 size: 14 residues. The method was immunoSEQ multiplex PCR; TCRdb's version includes in-frame clones alone and lacks a portion of them. The table records 120,000 to 150,000 clones, about nine tenths of them present only once. The chain combines TRBV11-2 with TRBJ1-1; 9 positions agree with TRBD1. The sequence was obtained from a human donor who had recovered from COVID-19. The sequences come from peripheral blood, collected after recovery from COVID-19. Written as DNA, the CDR3 is TGTGCCAGCAGCGTGGGGACAGGGACTACTGAAGCTTTCTTT. As protein: CASSVGTGTTEAFF. The whole variable domain, remainder taken from reference TRBV11-2 and TRBJ1-1, is EAGVAQSPRYKIIEKRQSVAFWCNPISGHATLYWYQQILGQGPKLLIQFQNNGVVDDSQLPKDRFSAERLKGVDSTLKIQPAKLEDSAVYLCASSVGTGTTEAFFGQGTRLTVV.